Given below is one TCR beta chain in context. Antigen: not known. Until they underwent thyroid surgery, no patient had received any treatment. In the original analysis: To classify distant metastasis in papillary thyroid cancer, a model was built from CDR3 differences across clinicopathological groups. MiXCR reprocessed the PCR reads for TCRdb. V and J calls and clone size were set by TCRdb, not the authors. The table shows about 21,000 clones, with 22% occurring only once. Trimming shortened V by 6 bases and J by 7 bases, and 22 bases separated the two germline ends. The CDR3 is 15 amino acids. The germline V gene has CDR1 MNHEY and CDR2 SVGEGT. This record comes from a study of metastatic and nonmetastatic thyroid tumors. Turning to the study itself: Malignant thyroid and benign thyroid patients provided blood and tumor or nodule tissue whose repertoires were compared.

Study-wide results and caveats: Reports indicated that malignant thyroid tumors showed significantly higher TCR beta diversity than benign nodules did, in blood and tumor.

The chain is built from TRBV6-2 or TRBV6-3 and TRBJ2-7; the D gene is possibly TRBD2 (5 bases). Material for sequencing was adjacent normal tissue. The receptor was isolated from a female donor with papillary thyroid cancer or a benign thyroid nodule (not recorded which). Some clones in this sample may be carry-over from other donors' samples. The CDR3 region has the DNA TGTGCCAGCAGAACGACGATTCGGGGTACCAATGAGCAGTACTTC. Translated, it gives CASRTTIRGTNEQYF.